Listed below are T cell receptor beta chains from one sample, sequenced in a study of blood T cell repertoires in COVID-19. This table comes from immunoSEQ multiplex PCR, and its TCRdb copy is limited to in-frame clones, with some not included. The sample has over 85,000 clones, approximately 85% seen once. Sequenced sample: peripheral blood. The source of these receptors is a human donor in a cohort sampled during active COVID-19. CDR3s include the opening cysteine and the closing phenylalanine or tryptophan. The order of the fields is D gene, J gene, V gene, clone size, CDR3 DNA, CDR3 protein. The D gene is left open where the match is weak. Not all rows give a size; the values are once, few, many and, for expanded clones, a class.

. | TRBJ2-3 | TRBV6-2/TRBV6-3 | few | TGTGCCAGCAGTTTGTACAGAGATACGCAGTATTTT | CASSLYRDTQYF
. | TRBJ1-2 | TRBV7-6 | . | TGTGCCAGCAGTCAGGGACCCGGACAGTTCTATGGCTACACCTTC | CASSQGPGQFYGYTF
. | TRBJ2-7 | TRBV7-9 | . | TGTGCCAGCAGCCTCACATCCTACGAGCAGTACTTC | CASSLTSYEQYF
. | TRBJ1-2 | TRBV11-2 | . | TGTGCCAGCAGCTCTACCGGGACAACTAACTATGGCTACACCTTC | CASSSTGTTNYGYTF
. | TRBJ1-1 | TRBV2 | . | TGTGCCAGCAGTGAACTTCGAGGGGGCACTGAAGCTTTCTTT | CASSELRGGTEAFF
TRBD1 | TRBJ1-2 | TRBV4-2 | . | TGTGCCAGCAGCCATTGGGACAGGGCCGATGGCTACACCTTC | CASSHWDRADGYTF
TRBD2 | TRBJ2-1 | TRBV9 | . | TGTGCCAGCAGCGGTAGTGGACTAGCGGGTAATGAGCAGTTCTTC | CASSGSGLAGNEQFF
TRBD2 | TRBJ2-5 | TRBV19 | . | TGTGCCAGTAGTGTCGGGGGGGCAGAGACCCAGTACTTC | CASSVGGAETQYF
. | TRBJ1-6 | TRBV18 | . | TGTGCCAGCTCACCAGGCCAGGATCCTCCCCTCCACTTT | CASSPGQDPPLHF
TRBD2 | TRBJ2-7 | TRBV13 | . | TGTGCCAGCAGCTCGACTAGCGGGAGCAACGAGCAGTACTTC | CASSSTSGSNEQYF
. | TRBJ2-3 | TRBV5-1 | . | TGCGCCAGCAGCACAGGCGGTTCAACAGATACGCAGTATTTT | CASSTGGSTDTQYF
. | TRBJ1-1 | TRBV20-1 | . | TGCAGTGCTAGTGGCAGGTTGAACACTGAAGCTTTCTTT | CSASGRLNTEAFF
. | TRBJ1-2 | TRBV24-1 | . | TGTGCCACCCAGGGATCCTCTGAGAACTATGGCTACACCTTC | CATQGSSENYGYTF
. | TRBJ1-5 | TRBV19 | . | TGTGCCAGTAGTTTTTTTCCGGAGGGCAGTCAGCCCCAGCATTTT | CASSFFPEGSQPQHF
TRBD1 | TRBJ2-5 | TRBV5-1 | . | TGCGCCAGCAGATCGACCGGGACAGGGCCGAAAGAGACCCAGTACTTC | CASRSTGTGPKETQYF
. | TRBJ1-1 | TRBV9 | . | TGTGCCAGCAGCGTAGGGCGGGGGAACACTGAAGCTTTCTTT | CASSVGRGNTEAFF
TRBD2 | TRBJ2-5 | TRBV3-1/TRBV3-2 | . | TGTGCCAGCACCTCCCTGCCACCGGGATTTATAGCGGGAGACCTCGGCCAGTACTTC | CASTSLPPGFIAGDLGQYF
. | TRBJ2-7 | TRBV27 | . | TGTGCCAGCAGCCCACTTAATAGTAACGCAGGGATGACTGGCGAGCAGTACTTC | CASSPLNSNAGMTGEQYF
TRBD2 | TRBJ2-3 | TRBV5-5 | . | TGTGCCAGCAGCTGGGCTGGACTAGCCCCAGATACGCAGTATTTT | CASSWAGLAPDTQYF
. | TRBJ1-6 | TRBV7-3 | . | TGTGCCAGCAGCCGCAATGGGGGCGGTAATAATTCACCCCTCCACTTT | CASSRNGGGNNSPLHF
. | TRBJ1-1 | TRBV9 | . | TGTGCCAGCACTTTCTCGGGGGGCGAGGGGACTGAAGCTTTCTTT | CASTFSGGEGTEAFF
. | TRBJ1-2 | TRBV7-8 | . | TGTGCCAGCAGTATTTCTTCTAACTATGGCTACACCTTC | CASSISSNYGYTF
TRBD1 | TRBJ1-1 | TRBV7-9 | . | TGTGCCAGCAGCCCCGACAGGGTTAACACTGAAGCTTTCTTT | CASSPDRVNTEAFF
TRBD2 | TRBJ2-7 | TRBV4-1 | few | TGCGCCAGCAGCCAAGATTCTAGCGGGGCTTCTCTGGTGCAGTACTTC | CASSQDSSGASLVQYF
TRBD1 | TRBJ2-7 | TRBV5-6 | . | TGTGCCAGCAGCTTAGACAGGGGCCTGAGCGAGCAGTACTTC | CASSLDRGLSEQYF
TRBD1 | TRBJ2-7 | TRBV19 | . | TGTGCCAGTAGTGCCGGGACAGGACTTACCTACGAGCAGTACTTC | CASSAGTGLTYEQYF
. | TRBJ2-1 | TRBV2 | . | TGTGCCAGCGGAGGCCGGGACAGGGGACATCGTCTAGCGGGGGGAAGGGCCTACAATGAGCAGTTCTTC | CASGGRDRGHRLAGGRAYNEQFF
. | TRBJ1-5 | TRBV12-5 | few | TGTGCTAGTGGTAACGGCGGAGAGAGCAATCAGCCCCAGCATTTT | CASGNGGESNQPQHF
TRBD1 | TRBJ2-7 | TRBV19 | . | TGTGCCAGTAGTATTTCCGGGACAGGGTACAACGAGCAGTACTTC | CASSISGTGYNEQYF
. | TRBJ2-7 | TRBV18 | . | TGTGCCAGCTCACCTACCCCGGGAGAAGGCGAGCAGTACTTC | CASSPTPGEGEQYF
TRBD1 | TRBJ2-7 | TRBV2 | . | TGTGCCAGCAGTTCCGCAGGGGGTATGTCCTACGAGCAGTACTTC | CASSSAGGMSYEQYF
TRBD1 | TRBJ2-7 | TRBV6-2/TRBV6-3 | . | TGTGCCAGCAGTTGGGCAGGGGGCAGGAACGAGCAGTACTTC | CASSWAGGRNEQYF